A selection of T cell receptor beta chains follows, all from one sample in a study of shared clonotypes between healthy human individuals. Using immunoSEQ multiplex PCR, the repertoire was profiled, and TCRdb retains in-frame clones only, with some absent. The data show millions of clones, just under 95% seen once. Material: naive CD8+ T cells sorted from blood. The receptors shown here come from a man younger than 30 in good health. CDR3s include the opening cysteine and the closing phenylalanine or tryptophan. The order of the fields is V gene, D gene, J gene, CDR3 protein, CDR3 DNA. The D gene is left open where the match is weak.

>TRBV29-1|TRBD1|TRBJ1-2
CSVDDDRAANYGYTF
TGCAGCGTTGACGACGACAGGGCCGCTAACTATGGCTACACCTTC
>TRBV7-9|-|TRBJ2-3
CASSLAPRGSTDTQYF
TGTGCCAGCAGCTTAGCCCCTCGGGGGAGCACAGATACGCAGTATTTT
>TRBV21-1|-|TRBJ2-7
CASSRDVIYEQYF
TGTGCCAGCAGCAGGGACGTTATTTACGAGCAGTACTTC
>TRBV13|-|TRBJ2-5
CASSLAPRETQYF
TGTGCCAGCAGCTTAGCCCCACGGGAGACCCAGTACTTC
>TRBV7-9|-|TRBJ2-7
CASSLAWGLGDSAREQYF
TGTGCCAGCAGCTTAGCCTGGGGATTGGGAGACAGCGCCCGCGAGCAGTACTTC
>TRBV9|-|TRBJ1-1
CASSVEGLGTEAFF
TGTGCCAGCAGCGTAGAGGGGTTGGGCACTGAAGCTTTCTTT
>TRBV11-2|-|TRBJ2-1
CASSFGGDYNEQFF
TGTGCCAGCAGCTTTGGCGGGGACTACAATGAGCAGTTCTTC
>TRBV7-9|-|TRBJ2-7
CASSFSGYEQYF
TGTGCCAGCAGCTTTTCAGGTTACGAGCAGTACTTC
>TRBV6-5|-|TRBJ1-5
CASSTGGFSNQPQHF
TGTGCCAGCAGTACAGGCGGGTTTAGCAATCAGCCCCAGCATTTT
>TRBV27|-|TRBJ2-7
CASSFGALDNYEQYF
TGTGCCAGCAGTTTCGGGGCACTAGACAACTACGAGCAGTACTTC
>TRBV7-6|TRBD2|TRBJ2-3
CASTQNGGGRAADTQYF
TGTGCCAGCACCCAAAACGGCGGCGGGAGGGCGGCCGATACGCAGTATTTT
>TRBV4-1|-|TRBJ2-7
CASSHGPDYEQYF
TGCGCCAGCAGCCACGGGCCCGACTACGAGCAGTACTTC
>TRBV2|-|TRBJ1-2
CASLPRGATNYGYTF
TGTGCCAGTCTTCCCCGCGGGGCAACTAACTATGGCTACACCTTC
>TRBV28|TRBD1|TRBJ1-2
CAGRGAQDYGYTF
TGTGCCGGCAGGGGGGCGCAGGACTATGGCTACACCTTC